This is a list of T cell receptor beta chains from one sample in a study of T cell responses to AZD1222 COVID-19 vaccine. The protocol was immunoSEQ multiplex PCR, while the TCRdb copy is restricted to in-frame clones and leaves out a portion. This table has under 200,000 clones, about 90% appearing once. The sample in question was peripheral blood, obtained on day 0 of AZD1222 vaccination. These receptors all come from an adult in good health. Each CDR3 is given with its conserved first and last residue. The D gene is left open where the match is weak. Expanded clones get a size class; other rows say once, few or many, or leave the size out.

size	D	J	V	CDR3	DNA
-	TRBD1	TRBJ1-1	TRBV6-2/TRBV6-3	CASSSLQDRGVEAFF	TGTGCCAGCAGTTCTTTACAGGACAGGGGCGTTGAAGCTTTCTTT
-	-	TRBJ2-3	TRBV2	CASRAAVSTDTQYF	TGTGCCAGCAGAGCGGCGGTGAGCACAGATACGCAGTATTTT
once	-	TRBJ1-2	TRBV30	CAWSARGGYYGYTF	TGTGCCTGGAGTGCGAGAGGTGGATACTATGGCTACACCTTC
-	TRBD2	TRBJ2-1	TRBV6-2/TRBV6-3	CASSYSQRGGLFF	TGTGCCAGCAGTTACTCCCAGCGGGGGGGCCTTTTCTTC
-	TRBD2	TRBJ2-2	TRBV11-2	CASRRGGLAGGRSTGELFF	TGTGCCAGCAGACGGGGCGGACTCGCGGGGGGGCGGAGCACCGGGGAGCTGTTTTTT
-	-	TRBJ1-1	TRBV7-9	CASTNAPGAFF	TGTGCCAGCACCAACGCCCCTGGAGCTTTCTTT
-	-	TRBJ2-2	TRBV28	CASTYLGRGNTGELFF	TGTGCCAGCACCTATCTGGGTCGAGGGAACACCGGGGAGCTGTTTTTT
-	-	TRBJ1-2	TRBV20-1	CSAGGGAGYTF	TGCAGTGCCGGGGGAGGGGCTGGCTACACCTTC
-	-	TRBJ1-1	TRBV6-5	CASSYGGITEAFF	TGTGCCAGCAGTTACGGGGGGATCACTGAAGCTTTCTTT
-	-	TRBJ2-6	TRBV7-3	CASSLKAPGPGSGANVLTF	TGTGCCAGCAGCTTAAAAGCCCCCGGTCCGGGTTCTGGGGCCAACGTCCTGACTTTC
-	TRBD2	TRBJ2-1	TRBV9	CASSASGLSYNEQFF	TGTGCCAGCAGCGCTAGCGGGCTCTCCTACAATGAGCAGTTCTTC
-	-	TRBJ2-7	TRBV7-3	CASSLSTGHHEQYF	TGTGCCAGCAGCTTATCAACAGGGCACCACGAGCAGTACTTC
-	-	TRBJ1-3	TRBV7-2	CASSQGTSGNTIYF	TGTGCCAGCAGTCAGGGAACCTCTGGAAACACCATATATTTT
-	TRBD2	TRBJ2-3	TRBV6-6	CASSYLAGGTDTQYF	TGTGCCAGCAGTTATCTAGCGGGAGGAACAGATACGCAGTATTTT
-	TRBD1	TRBJ1-6	TRBV5-1	CASSKGQALSSYNSPLHF	TGCGCCAGCAGCAAAGGACAGGCCCTAAGCTCCTATAATTCACCCCTCCACTTT
-	-	TRBJ2-7	TRBV4-3	CASSQEVGAGTYEQYF	TGCGCCAGCAGCCAAGAAGTCGGAGCGGGGACATACGAGCAGTACTTC
-	-	TRBJ2-5	TRBV19	CASSISEGETQYF	TGTGCCAGTAGTATAAGTGAGGGAGAGACCCAGTACTTC
-	-	TRBJ1-6	TRBV27	CASSRRSSYNSPLHF	TGTGCCAGCAGTCGGAGGAGCTCCTATAATTCACCCCTCCACTTT
-	-	TRBJ1-2	TRBV30	CAWDGGGVTGYTF	TGTGCCTGGGACGGGGGGGGAGTTACTGGCTACACCTTC
-	-	TRBJ1-2	TRBV11-2	CASSLVAGEVRYGYTF	TGTGCCAGCAGCTTAGTGGCGGGGGAGGTTCGCTACGGCTACACCTTC
-	-	TRBJ1-2	TRBV21-1	CASSTTGTGNGYTF	TGTGCCAGCAGCACAACCGGGACAGGGAACGGCTACACCTTC
-	-	TRBJ1-4	TRBV27	CASSTPFGEKLFF	TGTGCCAGCAGTACCCCGTTCGGCGAAAAACTGTTTTTT
-	TRBD2	TRBJ2-3	TRBV29-1	CSETTSEAGDTQYF	TGCAGCGAAACGACTAGCGAGGCGGGGGATACGCAGTATTTT
-	TRBD1	TRBJ1-1	TRBV7-2	CASSSDRVDTEAFF	TGTGCCAGCAGCTCGGACAGGGTGGACACTGAAGCTTTCTTT
once	TRBD1	TRBJ1-2	TRBV28	CASSFSRRRQGDGYTF	TGTGCCAGCAGTTTTTCCCGTCGAAGACAGGGGGATGGCTACACCTTC
-	-	TRBJ1-2	TRBV28	CASSLYGIYGYTF	TGTGCCAGCAGTTTGTACGGTATCTATGGCTACACCTTC
-	-	TRBJ2-2	TRBV5-6	CASSFVLKNTGELFF	TGTGCCAGCAGCTTTGTGCTTAAGAACACCGGGGAGCTGTTTTTT